This T cell receptor beta chain stems from a study of T cell responses to AZD1222 COVID-19 vaccine. Profiled with immunoSEQ multiplex PCR; TCRdb holds only in-frame clones, not every one. Here the sample spans roughly 120,000 clones, around 86% being singletons. The TCR comes from an adult in good health. The material sequenced was peripheral blood, taken on day 0 of AZD1222 vaccination.

DNA of the CDR3: TGTGCCAGCAGTTACTCCGGGGTAGCGGGGGACCAAGAGACCCAGTACTTC. This translates into CASSYSGVAGDQETQYF. J is TRBJ2-5 and V is TRBV6-2 or TRBV6-3; 9 bases fit TRBD2. CDR1 is MNHEY and CDR2 is SVGEGT in the germline V gene. The CDR3 contains 17 residues. Trimming cost V 0 bases and J 0 bases; bases outside gene matches: 5.